This entry lists 31 T cell receptor beta chains sequenced from one sample in a study of cytomegalovirus exposure and HLA in healthy donors. 13 Jbeta primers and 60 Vbeta primers were used for the PCR. Profiling relied on immunoSEQ multiplex PCR, and the TCRdb table lists in-frame clones only, not all of them. Among a few hundred thousand clones, about three quarters were seen once, and the ten largest hold under 2%. The sample comprised PBMCs. The receptors were gathered from a man between 18 and 29 years old in good health and CMV-seronegative.

The rearrangement joins TRBV28 to TRBJ1-4; 9 bases map to TRBD1. The length of the CDR3 is 15 residues. Looked up from germline, CDR1 is MDHEN and CDR2 is SYDVKM. With V trimmed by 2 bases and J by 7 bases, 5 bases remained unmatched. Here the CDR3 DNA reads TGTGCCAGCAGTTTACCCGGGACAGGGATTGAAAAACTGTTTTTT. This translates into CASSLPGTGIEKLFF.

The chain recombines TRBV6-1 with TRBJ2-7, with D possibly matching TRBD1 (6 bases). Trimming removed 3 bases at V and 6 bases at J, with 18 bases between. CDR3 size: 15 residues. The germline V gene has CDR1 MNHNS and CDR2 SASEGT. The DNA for the CDR3 is TGTGCCAGCAGTGACCTGATACAGGGTACTCCCGAGCAGTACTTC. Its protein product is CASSDLIQGTPEQYF.

This clone was seen a single time. V usage is TRBV6-1 and J usage is TRBJ2-1; 12 bases are shared with TRBD2. CDR1 is MNHNS, CDR2 SASEGT, per germline. The CDR3 has 17 residues. Losses at the gene ends were 4 bases for V and 6 bases for J; bases not matched to a gene: 10. CDR3 coding DNA: TGTGCCAGCAGTGGGACTAGCGGGATGAGTAGGGGCAATGAGCAGTTCTTC. Amino acids: CASSGTSGMSRGNEQFF.

V usage is TRBV20-1 and J usage is TRBJ2-5, with a possible D match to TRBD2 (6 bases). This CDR3 has 11 amino acids. Germline CDR1 is DFQATT and CDR2 is SNEGSKA (reference sequence). The CDR3 bases are TGCAGCCGGGACTACCAAGAGACCCAGTACTTC. Translation gives CSRDYQETQYF.

This chain connects TRBV18 to TRBJ1-1; TRBD1 matches at 9 bases. This CDR3 is built from 14 residues. Germline CDR1 reads KGHSH; CDR2 reads LQKENI. V was clipped by 3 bases and J by 3 bases; unmatched bases: 2. The CDR3 is CASSPTGGYTEAFF. In nucleotides, the CDR3 is TGTGCCAGCTCACCGACAGGGGGATACACTGAAGCTTTCTTT.

This clone was seen more than once but under ten times. The J gene is TRBJ1-4, the V gene TRBV4-3, with D maybe TRBD1 (6 bases). Trimming shortened V by 5 bases and J by 5 bases, and 12 bases separated the two germline ends. Germline lookup yields CDR1 LGHNA and CDR2 YSLEER. This CDR3 comprises 14 residues. CDR3 amino acids: CASSSGTQNEKLFF. CDR3 coding DNA: TGCGCCAGCAGCTCCGGGACACAGAATGAAAAACTGTTTTTT.

CDR3 in DNA: TGTGCCATCAGTGCCGGTGGCTACAATGAGCAGTTCTTC. This sequence encodes CAISAGGYNEQFF. The rearrangement uses TRBV10-3 and TRBJ2-1; D is unresolved. This CDR3 region has 13 residues. V dropped 4 bases and J dropped 3 bases, with 7 bases sitting between them. The V gene's germline CDR1 is ENHRY and CDR2 SYGVKD.

The rearrangement links TRBV5-4 to TRBJ2-3; 7 bases map to TRBD2. Trimming removed 6 bases from V and 6 bases from J; junction bases left unmatched: 13. The CDR3 is 15 amino acids. Germline CDR1 and CDR2: SGHNT and YYREEE (reference sequence). The CDR3 protein is CASTGGGYRGDTQYF. DNA for the CDR3: TGTGCCAGCACTGGGGGGGGGTATCGCGGGGATACGCAGTATTTT. The variable domain in full, completed from reference TRBV5-4 and TRBJ2-3, reads ETGVTQSPTHLIKTRGQQVTLRCSSQSGHNTVSWYQQALGQGPQFIFQYYREEENGRGNFPPRFSGLQFPNYSSELNVNALELDDSALYLCASTGGGYRGDTQYFGPGTRLTVL.

The V call is TRBV11-2, the J call TRBJ1-2; D might be TRBD1 (5 bases). The CDR3 extends over 14 amino acids. Germline V gene lookup returns CDR1 SGHAT and CDR2 FQNNGV. V was shortened by 3 bases and J by 7 bases, with 15 bases between the two germline ends. The CDR3 region is CASSFGQGPLGYTF. CDR3 nucleotides: TGTGCCAGCAGCTTCGGTCAGGGCCCCCTTGGCTACACCTTC. The full variable domain, rest sourced from reference TRBV11-2 and TRBJ1-2, is EAGVAQSPRYKIIEKRQSVAFWCNPISGHATLYWYQQILGQGPKLLIQFQNNGVVDDSQLPKDRFSAERLKGVDSTLKIQPAKLEDSAVYLCASSFGQGPLGYTFGSGTRLTVV.

As DNA, the CDR3 is TGTGCCAGTAGTATAGGGCATACGCAGTATTTT. Protein product: CASSIGHTQYF. This chain uses TRBV19 with TRBJ2-3, with unresolved D. V was trimmed by 1 base and J by 7 bases, leaving 3 bases between them. This CDR3 region has 11 residues. In germline, CDR1 is LNHDA, CDR2 SQIVND (reference sequence).

The rearrangement joins TRBV5-3 to TRBJ1-4; TRBD1 is a possible D gene (5 bases). TRBV5-3 belongs to the ORF category, with a function that is uncertain. CDR3 length: 12 amino acids. V was pared by 4 bases and J by 16 bases, with 17 bases between. In DNA, the CDR3 is TGTGCCAGAAGCCCCGGGACTCTAGATCAGTTTTTT. Translating gives CARSPGTLDQFF.

The chain links TRBV19 to TRBJ2-6; 7 bases are shared with TRBD2. Trimming took 3 bases from V and 1 from J; bases not matched to a gene: 6. The germline gives CDR1 LNHDA, CDR2 SQIVND (reference sequence). The CDR3 sequence is 17 residues long. CDR3 region: CASSILAETSGANVLTF. The DNA for the CDR3 is TGTGCCAGTAGTATCCTAGCGGAGACGTCTGGGGCCAACGTCCTGACTTTC.

This chain links TRBV11-2 with TRBJ2-1; TRBD2 aligns across 8 bases. This CDR3 is 15 amino acids long. The V gene's germline CDR1 is SGHAT and CDR2 FQNNGV. J was trimmed by 7 bases and V by 4 bases; bases with no gene match: 9. The CDR3, as DNA: TGTGCCAGCAGCTATTGGCTAGCGGGCCAAAATGAGCAGTTCTTC. This gives the protein CASSYWLAGQNEQFF.

The chain uses TRBV6-5 and TRBJ1-1; D uncertain. V was pared by 6 bases and J by 6 bases, with 17 bases between. Per the germline V gene, CDR1 is MNHEY and CDR2 is SVGAGI. The CDR3 has 14 residues. CDR3 sequence: CASSYATSSPEAFF. The CDR3 DNA reads as TGTGCCAGCAGCTATGCTACTAGTTCTCCTGAAGCTTTCTTT.

The rearrangement uses TRBV9 and TRBJ2-1; 10 bases align to TRBD1. This CDR3 has 14 amino acids. V was pared by 4 bases and J by 7 bases, with 5 bases of the junction left unmatched. In germline, CDR1 is SGDLS, CDR2 YYNGEE. The CDR3 DNA reads as TGTGCCAGCAGCCTGGGACAGGGGCGAAATGAGCAGTTCTTC. It translates to CASSLGQGRNEQFF.

This chain uses TRBV11-2 with TRBJ2-2; 7 nucleotides match TRBD1. The CDR3 sequence is 14 residues long. Germline lookup yields CDR1 SGHAT and CDR2 FQNNGV. V lost 4 bases, J lost 6 bases, and 5 bases stayed unmatched. CDR3 loop: CASSSTDRAGELFF. In DNA, the CDR3 is TGTGCCAGCAGCTCCACTGACAGGGCCGGGGAGCTGTTTTTT.

The genes are TRBV29-1 and TRBJ2-1, with 9 bases lining up with TRBD2. The length of the CDR3 is 12 residues. Germline assignment: CDR1 SQVTM and CDR2 ANQGSEA. Trimming removed 4 bases from V and 5 bases from J; junction bases left unmatched: 0. The CDR3 sequence: CSVASGNNEQFF. DNA for the CDR3: TGCAGCGTTGCTAGCGGGAACAATGAGCAGTTCTTC.

This clone was picked up a small number of times. This chain joins TRBV6-4 and TRBJ2-3; TRBD2 aligns across 10 bases. V shed 3 bases, J shed 3 bases, and the junction held 0 bases outside the gene matches. The germline gives CDR1 MRHNA, CDR2 SNTAGT. The CDR3 totals 14 residues. The CDR3 spells CASSEGLATDTQYF. CDR3 DNA sequence: TGTGCCAGCAGTGAGGGACTAGCGACAGATACGCAGTATTTT.

The rearrangement links TRBV27 to TRBJ1-4; D not certain. The CDR3 runs to 14 residues. CDR1 is MNHEY, CDR2 SMNVEV, per germline (reference sequence). Trimming removed 3 bases from V and 1 base from J, with 6 bases in between. For the CDR3, the DNA is TGTGCCAGCAGTTTCCCCGTAACTAATGAAAAACTGTTTTTT. Translating it yields CASSFPVTNEKLFF.

The rearrangement joins TRBV7-9 to TRBJ2-7; TRBD2 might be the D (5 bases). Per the germline V gene, CDR1 is SEHNR and CDR2 is FQNEAQ (reference sequence). Trimming pared 5 bases from V and 7 bases from J, leaving 12 bases between. The CDR3 sequence is 12 residues long. DNA for the CDR3: TGTGCCAGCAGCCTCGGACCGGGGGAGCAGTACTTC. Amino acid sequence: CASSLGPGEQYF.

V usage is TRBV7-9 and J usage is TRBJ2-1; D not resolved. In germline, CDR1 is SEHNR, CDR2 FQNEAQ (reference sequence). The CDR3 length is 15 residues. The V end was cut by 5 bases, the J end by 3 bases, with 14 bases between. The CDR3 is CASSPHSASYNEQFF. The DNA of the CDR3 is TGTGCCAGCAGCCCTCATTCAGCTAGCTACAATGAGCAGTTCTTC.

The rearrangement links TRBV11-3 to TRBJ2-3; 8 nucleotides line up with TRBD2. The germline CDR1 and CDR2 sequences are SGHNT and YENEEA. The CDR3 covers 15 residues. J was trimmed by 2 bases and V by 5 bases; bases with no gene match: 6. The CDR3 spells CASSGAGADTDTQYF. For the CDR3, the DNA is TGTGCCAGCAGCGGAGCGGGGGCCGACACAGATACGCAGTATTTT. Drawing the rest from reference TRBV11-3 and TRBJ2-3, the complete variable domain is EAGVVQSPRYKIIEKKQPVAFWCNPISGHNTLYWYLQNLGQGPELLIRYENEEAVDDSQLPKDRFSAERLKGVDSTLKIQPAELGDSAVYLCASSGAGADTDTQYFGPGTRLTVL.

The rearrangement joins TRBV29-1 to TRBJ1-5; the match to TRBD1 covers 7 bases. V lost 6 bases, J lost 4 bases, and 6 bases stayed unmatched. This CDR3 has 13 residues. CDR1 and CDR2 from the germline V gene are SQVTM and ANQGSEA. CDR3: CSVLPGGNQPQHF. The DNA of the CDR3 is TGCAGCGTGCTCCCAGGGGGGAATCAGCCCCAGCATTTT. The variable domain in full, completed from reference TRBV29-1 and TRBJ1-5, reads SAVISQKPSRDICQRGTSLTIQCQVDSQVTMMFWYRQQPGQSLTLIATANQGSEATYESGFVIDKFPISRPNLTFSTLTVSNMSPEDSSIYLCSVLPGGNQPQHFGDGTRLSIL.

This clone was picked up a small number of times. The genes are TRBV7-3 and TRBJ1-1; 9 nucleotides match TRBD1. Germline CDR1 SGHTA, CDR2 FQGTGA. CDR3 length: 13 amino acids. With 5 bases clipped from V and 7 bases from J, the junction kept 5 bases outside the gene matches. The CDR3 reads CASSIQGADEAFF. CDR3 nucleotide sequence: TGTGCCAGCAGCATACAGGGGGCGGATGAAGCTTTCTTT.

V usage is TRBV5-4 and J usage is TRBJ2-5; 9 nucleotides match TRBD1. Germline V gene lookup returns CDR1 SGHNT and CDR2 YYREEE (reference sequence). J lost 2 bases, V lost 4 bases, and 6 bases had no gene match. The CDR3 is 15 amino acids. CDR3 nucleotides: TGTGCCAGCAGCCCGGACAGGGGACGGCAAGAGACCCAGTACTTC. It specifies CASSPDRGRQETQYF.

The chain recombines TRBV30 with TRBJ1-4; D unclear. The V gene's germline CDR1 is GTSNPN and CDR2 SVGIG (reference sequence). Trimming pared 2 bases from V and 1 base from J, leaving 8 bases between. This CDR3 region has 14 residues. The CDR3 bases are TGTGCCTGGAGTATCGGGGAAACTAATGAAAAACTGTTTTTT. Its protein is CAWSIGETNEKLFF.

The chain has TRBV29-1 and TRBJ2-1, with TRBD2 matching over 8 bases. The CDR3 spans 14 residues. V dropped 5 bases and J dropped 8; count of bases not matched to a gene: 11. CDR1 is SQVTM, CDR2 ANQGSEA, per germline. The CDR3 coding sequence is TGCAGCGTTCAACTAGCGGCCCTCAGGGATGAGCAGTTCTTC. The encoded protein is CSVQLAALRDEQFF.

The rearrangement links TRBV6-6 to TRBJ2-1, with a tentative D call TRBD1 (5 bases). The germline gives CDR1 MNHNY, CDR2 SVGAGI (reference sequence). This CDR3 is built from 12 residues. V lost 6 bases and J lost 9, with 12 bases in between. The CDR3 is CASRQGHGEQFF. The DNA of the CDR3 is TGTGCCAGCAGGCAGGGTCACGGTGAGCAGTTCTTC.

In the case of this clone: Within the sample, other DNA sequences also encode this same CDR3. V usage is TRBV6-5 and J usage is TRBJ1-4, with 8 bases identical to TRBD1. V lost 5 bases, J lost 7 bases, and 6 bases stayed unmatched. The CDR3 runs 14 residues. The germline V gene has CDR1 MNHEY and CDR2 SVGAGI. In DNA, the CDR3 is TGTGCCAGCAGTAGCAGGGGGCGACTTGAAAAACTGTTTTTT. It translates to CASSSRGRLEKLFF.

J is TRBJ1-5 and V is TRBV7-8; 8 bases align to TRBD1. Germline V lookup: CDR1 SGHVS, CDR2 FQNEAQ. The CDR3 extends over 17 amino acids. The V segment lost 3 bases and the J segment 2 bases; nucleotides outside the gene matches: 9. CDR3 amino acids: CASSLEAGGAGNQPQHF. DNA for the CDR3: TGTGCCAGCAGCTTGGAGGCAGGGGGCGCAGGCAATCAGCCCCAGCATTTT.

V is TRBV4-2 and J is TRBJ2-3; 7 bases align to TRBD2. This CDR3 has 16 residues. V trimming: 1 base; J trimming: 4 bases; junction bases outside the gene matches: 8. Germline V gene sequence: CDR1 LGHNA, CDR2 YNFKEQ. The CDR3 protein is CASSQGAQRDSDTQYF. The CDR3 DNA follows: TGTGCCAGCAGCCAAGGAGCGCAGCGGGACTCAGATACGCAGTATTTT.